These T cell receptor beta chains were read from a single sample in a study of T-cell reconstitution after alpha-beta-depleted transplantation in children. TCRdb re-called the PCR reads through MiXCR, storing one row per CDR3 protein. This table holds around 25,000 distinct CDR3 sequences, 18% found once. The sample here was PBMCs, mostly from graft donor cells, taken 60 days after TCRalphabeta/CD19-depleted stem cell transplant. The receptors derive from a male patient between 2 and 10 years old who had a stem cell transplant for acute lymphoblastic leukemia, so the T cells may come from the graft donor. CDR3s include the opening cysteine and the closing phenylalanine or tryptophan. D genes are given only for firm matches. Clone sizes are given selectively: once, few, many, or a class where the clone is expanded.

J gene	D gene	V gene	clone size	CDR3 protein	CDR3 DNA
TRBJ1-1	TRBD1	TRBV7-2	medium-sized	CASRRQGAMNTEAFF	TGTGCCAGCAGACGACAGGGGGCAATGAACACTGAAGCTTTCTTT
TRBJ2-5	-	TRBV12-3/TRBV12-4	many	CASNRVQKETQYF	TGTGCCAGCAACCGAGTCCAAAAAGAGACCCAGTACTTC
TRBJ2-7	TRBD2	TRBV3-1	once	CASSHPGGSYEQYF	TGTGCCAGCAGCCATCCGGGAGGGTCCTACGAGCAGTACTTC
TRBJ2-3	TRBD1	TRBV28	few	CAARAGSGTGADTQYF	TGTGCCGCGAGAGCCGGTTCCGGGACAGGTGCAGATACGCAGTATTTT
TRBJ1-1	-	TRBV30	-	CAWSIALTEAFF	TGTGCCTGGAGTATCGCGCTTACTGAAGCTTTCTTT
TRBJ2-7	-	TRBV24-1	many	CATSGWAGSYEQYF	TGTGCCACCAGTGGGTGGGCAGGCTCCTACGAGCAGTACTTC
TRBJ1-3	-	TRBV6-5	-	CASSYSGAGALNTIYF	TGTGCCAGCAGTTACTCTGGTGCAGGGGCGTTGAACACCATATATTTT
TRBJ2-3	TRBD1	TRBV12-3/TRBV12-4	many	CASRSGTGILHSSTDTQYF	TGTGCCAGCAGATCCGGGACAGGAATATTACATTCTAGCACAGATACGCAGTATTTT
TRBJ2-7	-	TRBV7-8	few	CASSLARTVYEQYF	TGTGCCAGCAGCTTAGCCCGGACAGTTTACGAGCAGTACTTC
TRBJ2-7	TRBD2	TRBV7-6	-	CASSKGTSGAYEQYF	TGTGCCAGCAGCAAAGGGACTAGCGGAGCCTACGAGCAGTACTTC
TRBJ2-7	-	TRBV20-1	few	CSASYEQYF	TGCAGTGCTTCCTACGAGCAGTACTTC
TRBJ2-3	-	TRBV10-3	many	CAISERDFTDTQYF	TGTGCCATCAGTGAGAGGGACTTCACAGATACGCAGTATTTT
TRBJ2-7	-	TRBV20-1	few	CSARRGRQSYEQYF	TGCAGTGCTAGAAGGGGTCGGCAGTCCTACGAGCAGTACTTC
TRBJ1-1	TRBD1	TRBV15	few	CATSREGNHRGPNAEAFF	TGTGCCACCAGCAGAGAAGGGAATCACAGGGGACCAAACGCTGAAGCTTTCTTT
TRBJ2-1	TRBD2	TRBV5-1	many	CASTWGVWASGGSYNEQFF	TGCGCCAGCACCTGGGGCGTTTGGGCTAGCGGGGGCTCCTACAATGAGCAGTTCTTC
TRBJ2-7	TRBD1	TRBV10-3	-	CAISSTQGTVYEQYF	TGTGCCATCAGTTCGACCCAGGGGACAGTCTACGAGCAGTACTTC
TRBJ1-4	-	TRBV12-3/TRBV12-4	few	CASSSYTSANEKLFF	TGTGCCAGCAGTAGTTACACTTCGGCTAATGAAAAACTGTTTTTT
TRBJ1-5	-	TRBV27	many	CASSFSGFGQPQHF	TGTGCCAGCAGTTTTTCGGGGTTTGGTCAGCCCCAGCATTTT
TRBJ2-1	-	TRBV28	many	CASSLAGYNEQFF	TGTGCCAGCAGTTTGGCGGGGTACAATGAGCAGTTCTTC
TRBJ1-4	-	TRBV4-2	few	CASSFEGRRLTNEKLFF	TGTGCCAGCAGTTTCGAGGGGCGCCGGTTGACTAATGAAAAACTGTTTTTT
TRBJ2-7	TRBD1	TRBV6-5	-	CASSYVPRTGGDEQYF	TGTGCCAGCAGTTACGTCCCCCGGACAGGGGGCGACGAGCAGTACTTC
TRBJ2-7	-	TRBV5-5	-	CASSTGTNSQYF	TGTGCCAGCAGCACCGGGACCAACTCCCAGTACTTC
TRBJ1-1	-	TRBV5-1	many	CASSLSLGQENTEAFF	TGCGCCAGCAGCTTAAGTCTCGGGCAGGAGAACACTGAAGCTTTCTTT
TRBJ2-5	-	TRBV3-1	few	CASSQDIPQETQYF	TGTGCCAGCAGCCAAGATATACCCCAAGAGACCCAGTACTTC
TRBJ2-1	-	TRBV7-9	many	CASSPGLSSYNEQFF	TGTGCCAGCAGCCCGGGACTGAGCTCCTACAATGAGCAGTTCTTC
TRBJ1-4	TRBD1	TRBV2	few	CASKRQTGGNEKLFF	TGTGCCAGCAAACGACAGACAGGGGGCAATGAAAAACTGTTTTTT
TRBJ2-1	-	TRBV24-1	few	CATSDPPAGNEQFF	TGTGCCACCAGTGACCCCCCTGCGGGGAATGAGCAGTTCTTC
TRBJ2-5	-	TRBV29-1	many	CSILTEGLRRETQYF	TGCAGCATCTTAACGGAGGGCTTGCGACGTGAGACCCAGTACTTC
TRBJ2-1	TRBD2	TRBV6-2/TRBV6-3	-	CASSPPLAGSYNEQFF	TGTGCCAGCAGTCCGCCCCTAGCGGGGTCCTACAATGAGCAGTTCTTC
TRBJ1-4	-	TRBV5-1	-	CASSLAFDRAEKLFF	TGCGCCAGCAGCTTGGCCTTTGACAGAGCTGAAAAACTGTTTTTT
TRBJ1-2	-	TRBV12-3/TRBV12-4	many	CASSLRPGYGYTF	TGTGCCAGCAGTTTACGGCCCGGGTATGGCTACACCTTC